The source of this TCR beta chain is a study of OX40 agonist ivuxolimab in advanced cancers. Study-level background: Those treated in dose escalation had hepatocellular carcinoma, melanoma, renal cell cancer or head and neck cancer. Subjects had a mean age of about 65 years, with a range of roughly 23 to 79; about 83% were male. Anti-PD-1, anti-PD-L1 or anti-CTLA-4 therapy given earlier was allowed, and 40% had some.

Study-wide results and limits: CD8+ T cells (on average) carried more expanded clones than CD4+ T cells.

V lost 4 bases and J 4 bases, leaving 16 bases between the germline ends. CDR3 size: 14 residues. Per the germline V gene, CDR1 is GTSNPN and CDR2 is SVGIG (reference sequence). As to this clone: The target antigen is unknown.

Assay used: immunoSEQ multiplex PCR; TCRdb lists only in-frame clones, some missing. Found here are under 100,000 clones, more than 80% of them singletons; the top ten hold around 2.5%. The starting material was CD4+ or CD8+ T cells sorted from blood, obtained in a trial of the OX40 agonist ivuxolimab. The V gene is TRBV30, the J gene TRBJ1-2, with D uncertain. The clonotype comes from an adult with an advanced solid tumor such as melanoma, head and neck, liver or kidney cancer. CDR3 in amino acids: CAWNLGRSFYGYTF. CDR3 nucleotides: TGTGCCTGGAATCTGGGCAGGTCCTTCTATGGCTACACCTTC. Full variable domain (outside the CDR3, taken from reference TRBV30 and TRBJ1-2): SQTIHQWPATLVQPVGSPLSLECTVEGTSNPNLYWYRQAAGRGLQLLFYSVGIGQISSEVPQNLSASRPQDRQFILSSKKLLLSDSGFYLCAWNLGRSFYGYTFGSGTRLTVV.